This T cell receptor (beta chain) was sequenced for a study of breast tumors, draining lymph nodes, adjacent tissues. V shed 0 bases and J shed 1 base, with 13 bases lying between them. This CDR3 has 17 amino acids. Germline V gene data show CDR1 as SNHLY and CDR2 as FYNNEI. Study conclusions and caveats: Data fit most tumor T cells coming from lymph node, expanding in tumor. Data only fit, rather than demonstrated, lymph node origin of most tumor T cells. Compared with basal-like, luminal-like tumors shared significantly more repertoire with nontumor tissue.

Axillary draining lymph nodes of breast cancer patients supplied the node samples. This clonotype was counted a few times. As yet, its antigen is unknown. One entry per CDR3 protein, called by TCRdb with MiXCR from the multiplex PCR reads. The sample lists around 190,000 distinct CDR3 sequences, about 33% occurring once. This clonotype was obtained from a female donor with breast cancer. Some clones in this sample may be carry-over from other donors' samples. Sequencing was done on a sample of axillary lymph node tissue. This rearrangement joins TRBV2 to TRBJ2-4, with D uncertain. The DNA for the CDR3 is TGTGCCAGCAGTGAAGCTCGGGTAACCTTCGCCAAAAACATTCAGTACTTC. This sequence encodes CASSEARVTFAKNIQYF.